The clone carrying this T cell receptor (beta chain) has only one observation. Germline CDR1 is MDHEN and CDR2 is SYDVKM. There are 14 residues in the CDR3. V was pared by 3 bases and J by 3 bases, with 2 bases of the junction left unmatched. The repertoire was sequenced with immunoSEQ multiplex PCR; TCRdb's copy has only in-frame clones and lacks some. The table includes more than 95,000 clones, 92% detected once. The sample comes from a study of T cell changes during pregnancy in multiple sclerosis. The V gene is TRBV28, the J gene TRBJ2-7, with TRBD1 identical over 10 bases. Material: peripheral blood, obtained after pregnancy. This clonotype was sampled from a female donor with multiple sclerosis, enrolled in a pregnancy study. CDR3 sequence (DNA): TGTGCCAGCAGTTTTGGGGACAGGGGCTACGAGCAGTACTTC. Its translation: CASSFGDRGYEQYF.